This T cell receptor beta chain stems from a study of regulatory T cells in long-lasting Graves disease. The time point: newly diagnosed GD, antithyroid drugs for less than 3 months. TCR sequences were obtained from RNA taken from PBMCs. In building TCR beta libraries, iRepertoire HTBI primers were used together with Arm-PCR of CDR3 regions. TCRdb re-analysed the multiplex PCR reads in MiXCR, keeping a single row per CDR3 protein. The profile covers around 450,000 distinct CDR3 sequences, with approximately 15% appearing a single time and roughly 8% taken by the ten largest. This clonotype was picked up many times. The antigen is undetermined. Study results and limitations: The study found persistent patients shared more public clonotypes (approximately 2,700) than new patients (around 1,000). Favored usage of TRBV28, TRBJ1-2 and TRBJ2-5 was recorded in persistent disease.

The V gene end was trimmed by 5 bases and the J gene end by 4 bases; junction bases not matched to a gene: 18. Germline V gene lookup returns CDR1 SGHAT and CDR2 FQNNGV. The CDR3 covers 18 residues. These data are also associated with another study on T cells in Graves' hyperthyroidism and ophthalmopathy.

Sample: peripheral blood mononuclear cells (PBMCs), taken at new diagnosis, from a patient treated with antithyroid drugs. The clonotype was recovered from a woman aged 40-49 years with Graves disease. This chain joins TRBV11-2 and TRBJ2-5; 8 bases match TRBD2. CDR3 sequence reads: CASSRTMKEREFSETQYF. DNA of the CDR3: TGTGCCAGCAGCCGCACAATGAAGGAGCGGGAGTTCTCAGAGACCCAGTACTTC.